This T cell receptor (beta chain) was captured by sequencing in a study of T cells in Graves' hyperthyroidism and ophthalmopathy. Study-level points and caveats: Through a model of 13 V-J features, ophthalmopathy was separated from stable hyperthyroidism.

There were TCR beta CDR3 regions amplified from RNA transcripts. Initially, a first-round RT-PCR of the TCR CDR3 employed the HTBI primer set. TCRdb reprocessed the multiplex PCR reads via MiXCR and lists one record per CDR3 protein. The profile shows approximately 520,000 distinct CDR3 sequences, around 22% of them singletons. Ophthalmopathy cases met thresholds of Clinical Activity Score at least 3, NOSPECS grade at least 4 and duration under 3 months. Uncontrolled infection, other autoimmune disease, pregnancy or lactation led to exclusion. The CDR3 runs to 14 residues. Trimming took off 5 bases at V and 1 base at J, with 11 bases between the two ends. The germline V gene has CDR1 SGHTA and CDR2 FQGNSA. This clonotype was seen repeatedly, ten times or more. Its specificity is unknown.

The specimen sequenced was blood. The gene calls are TRBV7-2 and TRBJ1-1, with D tentatively TRBD1 (5 bases). The TCR was taken from a woman aged 25 to 39 with Graves' ophthalmopathy. Written as DNA, the CDR3 is TGTGCCAGCAGCCAGACAGCGACGAACACTGAAGCTTTCTTT. It is translated as CASSQTATNTEAFF.